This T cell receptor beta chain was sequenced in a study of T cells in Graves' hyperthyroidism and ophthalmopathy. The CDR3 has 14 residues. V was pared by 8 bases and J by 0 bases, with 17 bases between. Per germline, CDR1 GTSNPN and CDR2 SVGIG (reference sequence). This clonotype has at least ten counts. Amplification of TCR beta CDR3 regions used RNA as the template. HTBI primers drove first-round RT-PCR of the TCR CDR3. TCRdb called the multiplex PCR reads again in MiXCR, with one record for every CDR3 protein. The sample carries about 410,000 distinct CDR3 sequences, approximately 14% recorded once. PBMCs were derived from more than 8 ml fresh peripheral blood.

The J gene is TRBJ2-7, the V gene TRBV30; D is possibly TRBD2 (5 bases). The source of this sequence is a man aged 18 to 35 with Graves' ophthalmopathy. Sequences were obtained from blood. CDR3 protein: CASLRSGFSYEQYF. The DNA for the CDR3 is TGTGCCAGCCTAAGGAGCGGATTCTCCTACGAGCAGTACTTC.